This is a list of T cell receptor beta chains from one sample in a study of blood T cell repertoires in COVID-19. Repertoires were generated with immunoSEQ multiplex PCR, while TCRdb's copy carries only in-frame clones and drops some. The sample lists about 87,000 clones; 85% to 90% were seen once. Material for sequencing was peripheral blood. The receptors originated from a man aged 40-49 years with acute or convalescent COVID-19. Each CDR3 is given with its conserved first and last residue. The D gene is left open where the match is weak. Rows may omit the clone size; those that give it use once, few, many or a size class.

V: TRBV2; D: .; J: TRBJ1-2; size: .; CDR3: CASSEQGTNYGYTF; DNA: TGTGCCAGCAGTGAACAGGGAACTAACTATGGCTACACCTTC
V: TRBV11-1; D: .; J: TRBJ1-1; size: .; CDR3: CASSLGEKTEAFF; DNA: TGTGCCAGCAGCTTAGGAGAGAAGACTGAAGCTTTCTTT
V: TRBV7-2; D: .; J: TRBJ1-5; size: .; CDR3: CASSLTDYSNQPQHF; DNA: TGTGCCAGCAGCTTAACAGATTATAGCAATCAGCCCCAGCATTTT
V: TRBV19; D: .; J: TRBJ1-2; size: .; CDR3: CASSIESNYGYTF; DNA: TGTGCCAGTAGTATTGAGTCTAACTATGGCTACACCTTC
V: TRBV12-3/TRBV12-4; D: .; J: TRBJ2-7; size: few; CDR3: CASRSDRHEQYF; DNA: TGTGCCAGCAGGTCCGACAGGCACGAGCAGTACTTC
V: TRBV6-5; D: TRBD1; J: TRBJ1-6; size: .; CDR3: CASRQGAAYNSPLHF; DNA: TGTGCCAGCAGACAGGGGGCGGCCTATAATTCACCCCTCCACTTT
V: TRBV10-3; D: TRBD1; J: TRBJ1-4; size: .; CDR3: CASEQGRNEKLFF; DNA: TGTGCCAGCGAACAGGGGCGGAATGAAAAACTGTTTTTT
V: TRBV5-1; D: .; J: TRBJ1-5; size: few; CDR3: CASSLSHRNQPQHF; DNA: TGCGCCAGCAGCTTGTCGCACCGGAATCAGCCCCAGCATTTT
V: TRBV5-5; D: .; J: TRBJ2-7; size: .; CDR3: CASSFFGDTRSYEQYF; DNA: TGTGCCAGCAGCTTCTTTGGGGACACTAGATCCTACGAGCAGTACTTC
V: TRBV5-4; D: TRBD1; J: TRBJ2-5; size: .; CDR3: CASSSPGTGTETQYF; DNA: TGTGCCAGCAGCTCCCCCGGGACAGGGACAGAGACCCAGTACTTC
V: TRBV6-6; D: TRBD1; J: TRBJ1-3; size: .; CDR3: CASRLGQGARGNTIYF; DNA: TGTGCCAGCAGACTTGGACAGGGGGCGCGAGGAAACACCATATATTTT
V: TRBV6-5; D: TRBD1; J: TRBJ2-2; size: .; CDR3: CASRNRGQTGELFF; DNA: TGTGCCAGCAGAAACAGGGGGCAAACCGGGGAGCTGTTTTTT
V: TRBV9; D: TRBD2; J: TRBJ2-1; size: few; CDR3: CASSASGWGNEQFF; DNA: TGTGCCAGCAGCGCTAGCGGATGGGGGAATGAGCAGTTCTTC
V: TRBV7-2; D: .; J: TRBJ1-6; size: .; CDR3: CASSLKASNSPLHF; DNA: TGTGCCAGCAGCCTCAAAGCGTCGAATTCACCCCTCCACTTT
V: TRBV10-3; D: .; J: TRBJ1-1; size: .; CDR3: CAIQGGSTEAFF; DNA: TGTGCCATCCAAGGGGGTAGCACTGAAGCTTTCTTT
V: TRBV5-4; D: .; J: TRBJ1-2; size: .; CDR3: CASSRGPESTF; DNA: TGTGCCAGCAGCAGGGGCCCAGAGAGCACCTTC
V: TRBV30; D: .; J: TRBJ2-5; size: .; CDR3: CAWSVGEETQYF; DNA: TGTGCCTGGAGTGTCGGGGAGGAGACCCAGTACTTC
V: TRBV14; D: TRBD2; J: TRBJ2-1; size: .; CDR3: CASSHGLLAGGPRNEQFF; DNA: TGTGCCAGCAGCCATGGCCTGCTAGCGGGGGGCCCACGGAATGAGCAGTTCTTC
V: TRBV30; D: TRBD2; J: TRBJ2-7; size: .; CDR3: CAWRGLAGDGEQYF; DNA: TGTGCCTGGAGAGGACTAGCGGGAGACGGCGAGCAGTACTTC
V: TRBV6-5; D: .; J: TRBJ1-3; size: .; CDR3: CAAQTGSGNTIYF; DNA: TGTGCCGCACAAACAGGGTCTGGAAACACCATATATTTT
V: TRBV5-1; D: TRBD2; J: TRBJ2-5; size: .; CDR3: CASSRTSWETQYF; DNA: TGCGCCAGCAGTCGGACTAGCTGGGAGACCCAGTACTTC
V: TRBV11-2; D: .; J: TRBJ2-5; size: .; CDR3: CASSPNSLQETQYF; DNA: TGTGCCAGCAGCCCGAACAGCCTCCAAGAGACCCAGTACTTC
V: TRBV6-2/TRBV6-3; D: .; J: TRBJ2-7; size: .; CDR3: CASSYLAGRYEQYF; DNA: TGTGCCAGCAGTTACCTAGCCGGTCGCTACGAGCAGTACTTC
V: TRBV12-3/TRBV12-4; D: .; J: TRBJ2-1; size: .; CDR3: CASRPGEAGEQFF; DNA: TGTGCCAGCAGGCCGGGTGAGGCCGGTGAGCAGTTCTTC
V: TRBV2; D: .; J: TRBJ2-4; size: once; CDR3: CASSNPGSKNIQYF; DNA: TGTGCCAGCAGTAACCCGGGGTCCAAAAACATTCAGTACTTC
V: TRBV7-6; D: TRBD1; J: TRBJ1-4; size: .; CDR3: CASSPFPGQGAGEKLFF; DNA: TGTGCCAGCAGCCCGTTTCCGGGACAGGGGGCAGGGGAAAAACTGTTTTTT
V: TRBV27; D: TRBD1; J: TRBJ1-5; size: .; CDR3: CASSSGTVNQPQHF; DNA: TGTGCCAGCAGTTCTGGGACAGTCAATCAGCCCCAGCATTTT
V: TRBV21-1; D: .; J: TRBJ2-1; size: once; CDR3: CASSKEGSGRQNEQFF; DNA: TGTGCCAGCAGCAAAGAGGGTAGCGGGAGGCAAAATGAGCAGTTCTTC
V: TRBV7-9; D: .; J: TRBJ2-7; size: .; CDR3: CASRESGGQGNEQYF; DNA: TGTGCCAGCAGGGAGTCTGGGGGTCAGGGGAACGAGCAGTACTTC
V: TRBV9; D: .; J: TRBJ2-7; size: .; CDR3: CASSVGILGYEQYF; DNA: TGTGCCAGCAGCGTAGGGATTCTAGGCTACGAGCAGTACTTC
V: TRBV6-5; D: TRBD1; J: TRBJ2-7; size: .; CDR3: CASRTGHLLYEQYF; DNA: TGTGCCAGTAGGACAGGGCATCTCCTCTACGAGCAGTACTTC